These 30 T cell receptor beta chains came from one sample sequenced in a study of blood T cell repertoires in COVID-19 (dated by TCRdb to 2019 to 2021). Libraries came from the immunoSEQ multiplex PCR assay. This is the immuneACCESS table as TCRdb keeps it, with only in-frame sequences that have V and J called. A part of the clones is gone; compared with another copy, unresolved V genes explain less than half, and the rest is unexplained. This sample gives fewer than 300,000 clones in total; about 80% of them show up just once. Of the sample, approximately 10% falls within the top ten clones. Sequenced material: peripheral blood. The receptors stem from a woman aged 45-60 years who had recovered from COVID-19.

This chain uses TRBV6-6 with TRBJ2-7; D might be TRBD1 (6 bases). The germline CDR1 and CDR2 sequences are MNHNY and SVGAGI (reference sequence). V lost 3 bases, J lost 0 bases, and 15 bases lay in between. CDR3 length equals 16 residues. The CDR3, as DNA: TGTGCCAGCAGTTATTCGCAGGGGCGGAGCTCCTACGAGCAGTACTTC. This codes for CASSYSQGRSSYEQYF.

J is TRBJ1-2 and V is TRBV9, with TRBD1 matching 10 bases. The germline gives CDR1 SGDLS, CDR2 YYNGEE. The J segment lost 8 bases and the V segment lost 4 bases, leaving 5 bases of the junction unmatched. The CDR3 runs 13 residues. Written as DNA, the CDR3 is TGTGCCAGCAGCCCCGGGACAGGGGTCGGCTACACCTTC. Protein sequence: CASSPGTGVGYTF.

The CDR3 loop is CASRGSSYEQYF. CDR3 in DNA: TGTGCCAGCCGGGGGAGCTCCTACGAGCAGTACTTC. The chain recombines TRBV2 with TRBJ2-7; the D gene is possibly TRBD2 (6 bases). The germline V gene has CDR1 SNHLY and CDR2 FYNNEI. CDR3 length: 12 amino acids. With 8 bases removed from V and 0 bases from J, the gap between germline ends came to 8 bases.

V is TRBV5-6 and J is TRBJ1-1; D gene unclear. The germline V and J ends were trimmed by 4 bases and 0 bases, with 13 bases remaining between them. The germline gives CDR1 SGHDT, CDR2 YYEEEE. CDR3 length: 15 amino acids. DNA for the CDR3: TGTGCCAGCAGCCCGCTTGGCAGGTTGAACACTGAAGCTTTCTTT. Protein: CASSPLGRLNTEAFF.

The gene calls are TRBV18 and TRBJ2-6; no firm D call. The CDR3 covers 15 residues. Germline loops: CDR1 KGHSH, CDR2 LQKENI. V was pared by 0 bases and J by 2 bases, with 5 bases between. CDR3 nucleotide sequence: TGTGCCAGCTCACCACCCACAGCTGGGGCCAACGTCCTGACTTTC. It yields the protein CASSPPTAGANVLTF. Full variable domain (outside the CDR3, taken from reference TRBV18 and TRBJ2-6): NAGVMQNPRHLVRRRGQEARLRCSPMKGHSHVYWYRQLPEEGLKFMVYLQKENIIDESGMPKERFSAEFPKEGPSILRIQQVVRGDSAAYFCASSPPTAGANVLTFGAGSRLTVL.

The chain couples TRBV6-5 to TRBJ2-6; TRBD1 might be the D (5 bases). The CDR3 totals 15 residues. Trimming cost V 6 bases and J 0 bases, with 9 bases left between them. Germline V gives CDR1 MNHEY, CDR2 SVGAGI. The CDR3 loop is CASRGQSSGANVLTF. The CDR3 DNA follows: TGTGCCAGCAGGGGGCAGAGCTCTGGGGCCAACGTCCTGACTTTC.

The J gene is TRBJ2-1, the V gene TRBV4-3, with TRBD1 as a possible D gene (6 bases). This CDR3 has 13 amino acids. Germline lookup yields CDR1 LGHNA and CDR2 YSLEER. With 4 bases removed from V and 10 bases from J, the gap between germline ends came to 14 bases. The CDR3 region is CASSLTGMSEQFF. The CDR3 bases are TGCGCCAGCAGCCTTACAGGGATGAGCGAGCAGTTCTTC.

This clone was detected a few times. Written as DNA, the CDR3 is TGTGCCAGCAGCCCCTTCGCGGGACTAGCGTACGAGCAGTACTTC. Translating it yields CASSPFAGLAYEQYF. The rearrangement joins TRBV6-6 to TRBJ2-7; 10 bases align to TRBD2. CDR3 length: 15 residues. Germline V gene lookup returns CDR1 MNHNY and CDR2 SVGAGI (reference sequence). J gave up 4 bases and V 6 bases, and 9 bases lay outside the gene matches.

This clone has only one observation. The chain is built from TRBV7-3 and TRBJ1-6; 7 bases fit TRBD1. CDR1 is SGHTA, CDR2 FQGTGA, per germline. The CDR3 runs to 18 residues. The J segment lost 6 bases and the V segment lost 5 bases, leaving 16 bases of the junction unmatched. This chain's CDR3 is CASSPARTGSFSNSPLHF. DNA for the CDR3: TGTGCCAGCAGCCCCGCCCGGACAGGTAGCTTTAGTAATTCACCCCTCCACTTT.

The genes are TRBV10-3 and TRBJ2-3, with 8 bases matching TRBD2. CDR1 ENHRY and CDR2 SYGVKD come from the germline V gene. J was trimmed by 3 bases and V by 3 bases; bases with no gene match: 8. The CDR3 length is 16 residues. The CDR3 coding sequence is TGTGCCATCAGTGAAGCACAGTCGGGAGGGACAGATACGCAGTATTTT. It yields the protein CAISEAQSGGTDTQYF.

CDR3 nucleotide sequence: TGTGCCACCAGCCCAGGAAGGGGCTACACCTTC. Its protein product is CATSPGRGYTF. V gene TRBV15 combines with J gene TRBJ1-2; D gene unclear. The CDR3 extends over 11 amino acids. Deletions cut 5 bases from V and 8 bases from J, with 9 bases between. Germline V gene lookup returns CDR1 LNHNV and CDR2 YYDKDF (reference sequence).

The chain carries TRBV5-4 and TRBJ2-1; TRBD2 is a possible D gene (6 bases). Germline V CDR1 and CDR2: SGHNT, YYREEE (reference sequence). V lost 4 bases and J 7 bases, leaving 12 bases between the germline ends. This CDR3 has 13 amino acids. In DNA form, the CDR3 reads TGTGCCAGCAGCCCACGACTAGGGAATGAGCAGTTCTTC. It encodes CASSPRLGNEQFF. The complete variable domain, with remaining parts taken from reference TRBV5-4 and TRBJ2-1, reads ETGVTQSPTHLIKTRGQQVTLRCSSQSGHNTVSWYQQALGQGPQFIFQYYREEENGRGNFPPRFSGLQFPNYSSELNVNALELDDSALYLCASSPRLGNEQFFGPGTRLTVL.

V is TRBV19 and J is TRBJ1-5; D is undetermined. V was cut by 3 bases and J by 4 bases, with 10 bases left in between. Germline CDR1 is LNHDA and CDR2 is SQIVND (reference sequence). The CDR3 runs to 14 residues. CDR3 loop: CASSIREGNQPQHF. The CDR3 DNA reads as TGTGCCAGTAGTATTCGGGAAGGTAATCAGCCCCAGCATTTT.

The chain's CDR3 is CASSQFDRSNNSPLHF. CDR3 sequence (DNA): TGTGCCAGCAGCCAGTTTGACAGGAGTAATAATTCACCCCTCCACTTT. V usage is TRBV4-2 and J usage is TRBJ1-6, with a weak D call TRBD1 (6 bases). CDR3 size: 16 residues. CDR1 is LGHNA, CDR2 YNFKEQ, per germline. V lost 3 bases and J lost 5, with 14 bases in between.

V is TRBV20-1 and J is TRBJ1-2; TRBD1 is a possible D gene (5 bases). Per the germline V gene, CDR1 is DFQATT and CDR2 is SNEGSKA (reference sequence). V lost 3 bases to trimming and J lost 0 bases, with 11 bases between them. The CDR3 runs to 14 residues. The CDR3 loop is CSASATATNYGYTF. Here the CDR3 DNA reads TGCAGTGCTAGTGCGACAGCTACTAACTATGGCTACACCTTC.

The chain employs TRBV7-2 and TRBJ2-7, with TRBD2 identical over 11 bases. Germline V gene data show CDR1 as SGHTA and CDR2 as FQGNSA. Losses at the gene ends were 4 bases for V and 5 bases for J; bases not matched to a gene: 7. This CDR3 spans 15 amino acids. This CDR3 reads CASSWGLAAGHEQYF. For the CDR3, the DNA is TGTGCCAGCAGCTGGGGACTAGCGGCCGGACACGAGCAGTACTTC. The full variable domain, in which reference TRBV7-2 and TRBJ2-7 provide the parts outside the CDR3, is GAGVSQSPSNKVTEKGKDVELRCDPISGHTALYWYRQSLGQGLEFLIYFQGNSAPDKSGLPSDRFSAERTGGSVSTLTIQRTQQEDSAVYLCASSWGLAAGHEQYFGPGTRLTVT.

The rearrangement links TRBV2 to TRBJ2-1; TRBD2 agrees at 9 bases. The CDR3 totals 16 residues. CDR1 is SNHLY and CDR2 is FYNNEI in the germline V gene. Losses at the gene ends were 4 bases for V and 0 bases for J; bases not matched to a gene: 4. The CDR3 DNA reads as TGTGCCAGCAGTGGATATAGCGGGAGCTCCTACAATGAGCAGTTCTTC. Protein sequence: CASSGYSGSSYNEQFF.

The chain joins TRBV15 to TRBJ2-2; 9 bases line up with TRBD1. Germline V lookup: CDR1 LNHNV, CDR2 YYDKDF (reference sequence). The CDR3 sequence is 16 residues long. Trimming removed 0 bases from V and 1 base from J; junction bases left unmatched: 0. The CDR3 nucleotides are TGTGCCACCAGCAGAGAGGGACAGGGGAACACCGGGGAGCTGTTTTTT. Translated, it gives CATSREGQGNTGELFF.

The rearrangement links TRBV5-4 to TRBJ1-2, with 7 bases that match TRBD1. This CDR3 is 16 amino acids long. V trimming: 4 bases; J trimming: 4 bases; junction bases outside the gene matches: 13. From germline, CDR1 is SGHNT and CDR2 YYREEE (reference sequence). DNA for the CDR3: TGTGCCAGCAGCCCTGGAGGTGTCCGGGACAGCTATGGCTACACCTTC. It specifies CASSPGGVRDSYGYTF.

This clone was observed a single time. This rearrangement joins TRBV4-3 to TRBJ2-1; weak D call: TRBD2 (6 bases). The CDR3 has 15 amino acids. Germline V gene sequence: CDR1 LGHNA, CDR2 YSLEER. The V and J ends lost 0 bases and 6 bases respectively, with 12 bases between them. This chain's CDR3 is CASSQDWGEFNEQFF. The CDR3 coding sequence is TGCGCCAGCAGCCAAGATTGGGGGGAGTTCAATGAGCAGTTCTTC.

This chain links TRBV28 with TRBJ2-7; 12 bases agree with TRBD2. Germline V gene lookup returns CDR1 MDHEN and CDR2 SYDVKM. The V segment lost 4 bases and the J segment 0 bases; nucleotides outside the gene matches: 4. The CDR3 has 16 amino acids. The CDR3, as DNA: TGTGCCAGCAGTTCCTCGACTAGCGGGAGCTCCTACGAGCAGTACTTC. Amino acid sequence: CASSSSTSGSSYEQYF. The full variable domain, completed using reference TRBV28 and TRBJ2-7, is DVKVTQSSRYLVKRTGEKVFLECVQDMDHENMFWYRQDPGLGLRLIYFSYDVKMKEKGDIPEGYSVSREKKERFSLILESASTNQTSMYLCASSSSTSGSSYEQYFGPGTRLTVT.

This clone was seen a few times. CDR3 DNA: TGTGCCAGTAGTATGGTTCGGGGTTTGGACTATGGCTACACCTTC. Amino acids: CASSMVRGLDYGYTF. The rearrangement links TRBV19 to TRBJ1-2; D is undetermined. The CDR3 length is 15 residues. Trimming pared 3 bases from V and 3 bases from J, leaving 14 bases between. Germline V CDR1 and CDR2: LNHDA, SQIVND (reference sequence).

The J gene is TRBJ1-4, the V gene TRBV7-3; D possibly corresponds to TRBD1 (5 bases). This CDR3 spans 15 amino acids. CDR1 and CDR2 from the germline V gene are SGHTA and FQGTGA. V lost 2 bases to trimming and J lost 7 bases, with 14 bases between them. CDR3 coding DNA: TGTGCCAGCAGCTTAGGGGCAGGGATTGGTGAAAAACTGTTTTTT. Translation gives CASSLGAGIGEKLFF.

The chain employs TRBV2 and TRBJ2-1, with 8 bases that match TRBD2. The germline V gene encodes CDR1 SNHLY and CDR2 FYNNEI. V lost 7 bases, J lost 6 bases, and 8 bases stayed unmatched. There are 14 residues in the CDR3. In nucleotides, the CDR3 is TGTGCCAGCACCCGGGAGGGCGGTCTCAATGAGCAGTTCTTC. This gives the protein CASTREGGLNEQFF.

This clone has just one count. The rearrangement links TRBV6-5 to TRBJ1-6; D is undetermined. V lost 7 bases and J 0 bases, leaving 10 bases between the germline ends. Germline V gene data show CDR1 as MNHEY and CDR2 as SVGAGI. This CDR3 contains 15 residues. Written as DNA, the CDR3 is TGTGCCAGCACTATCTCCCGCTCCTATAATTCACCCCTCCACTTT. Amino acids: CASTISRSYNSPLHF.

The CDR3 reads CASSQGAGDYNEQFF. The CDR3 DNA reads as TGCGCCAGCAGCCAAGGGGCGGGAGACTACAATGAGCAGTTCTTC. The V call is TRBV4-3, the J call TRBJ2-1, with 7 positions matching TRBD2. This CDR3 contains 15 residues. V was clipped by 1 base and J by 3 bases; unmatched bases: 3. Per the germline V gene, CDR1 is LGHNA and CDR2 is YSLEER.

This chain links TRBV6-6 with TRBJ2-2; D remains unclear. Trimming took 7 bases from V and 6 from J, leaving 6 bases between them. In germline, CDR1 is MNHNY, CDR2 SVGAGI (reference sequence). The CDR3 has 11 amino acids. The CDR3 DNA reads TGTGCCAGCACCGTCGCCGGGGAGCTGTTTTTT. Its protein is CASTVAGELFF.

The genes are TRBV7-8 and TRBJ1-1, with TRBD1 matching 7 bases. The CDR3 sequence is 15 residues long. CDR1 SGHVS and CDR2 FQNEAQ come from the germline V gene. The junction had 8 bases not matched to a gene; V was cut back by 5 bases and J by 2 bases. Here the CDR3 reads CASSPQTGTNTEAFF. CDR3 nucleotides: TGTGCCAGCAGCCCCCAGACAGGGACAAACACTGAAGCTTTCTTT.

This clone was counted once. In nucleotides, the CDR3 is TGTGCCAGCAGGAAGGGACAGGGGGTGGGGTTGGACTATGGCTACACCTTC. It yields the protein CASRKGQGVGLDYGYTF. The J gene is TRBJ1-2, the V gene TRBV27, with 11 bases identical to TRBD1. Per the germline V gene, CDR1 is MNHEY and CDR2 is SMNVEV (reference sequence). J lost 3 bases, V lost 6 bases, and 12 bases had no gene match. There are 17 residues in the CDR3.

The genes are TRBV5-6 and TRBJ1-2; perhaps TRBD1 as D (6 bases). Germline CDR1 SGHDT, CDR2 YYEEEE. With 0 bases removed from V and 5 bases from J, the gap between germline ends came to 11 bases. This CDR3 region has 14 residues. The CDR3 region is CASSLEGGLYGYTF. The CDR3 coding sequence is TGTGCCAGCAGCTTGGAGGGGGGGTTATATGGCTACACCTTC.